This T cell receptor (beta chain) appears in the sequencing data of a study of blood T cell repertoires in COVID-19. Per the original methods: Quantification of nucleated cells was approximated via reference gene primer amplification. Sequencing used immunoSEQ multiplex PCR; TCRdb keeps in-frame clones, though not all of them. V, J and clone size were drawn from that table, and D and trimming were deduced from the DNA. Among roughly 54,000 clones listed, around nine tenths were seen once. This clone showed up just once. CDR1 is KGHSH, CDR2 LQKENI, per germline. The CDR3 consists of 16 residues. V dropped 0 bases and J dropped 3; count of bases not matched to a gene: 2.

V usage is TRBV18 and J usage is TRBJ1-3; 10 bases line up with TRBD1. Sequences were obtained from peripheral blood. This TCR was sampled from a man in his forties or fifties with acute or convalescent COVID-19. The CDR3 region is CASSPPGQGIGNTIYF. CDR3 bases: TGTGCCAGCTCACCACCGGGACAGGGGATTGGAAACACCATATATTTT. Filled out from reference TRBV18 and TRBJ1-3, the complete variable domain reads NAGVMQNPRHLVRRRGQEARLRCSPMKGHSHVYWYRQLPEEGLKFMVYLQKENIIDESGMPKERFSAEFPKEGPSILRIQQVVRGDSAAYFCASSPPGQGIGNTIYFGEGSWLTVV.